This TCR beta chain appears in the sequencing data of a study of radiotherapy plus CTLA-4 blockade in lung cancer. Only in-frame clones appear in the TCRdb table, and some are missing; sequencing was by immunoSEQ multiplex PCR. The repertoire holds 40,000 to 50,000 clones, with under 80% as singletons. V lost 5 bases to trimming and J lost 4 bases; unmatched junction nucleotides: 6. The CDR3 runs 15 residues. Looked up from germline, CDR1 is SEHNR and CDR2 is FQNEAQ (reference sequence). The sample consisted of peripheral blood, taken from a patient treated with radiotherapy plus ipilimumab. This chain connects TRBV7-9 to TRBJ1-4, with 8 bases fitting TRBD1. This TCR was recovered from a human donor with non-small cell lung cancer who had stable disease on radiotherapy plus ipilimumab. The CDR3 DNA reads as TGTGCCAGCAGCCCAGGGACAGGAAATAATGAAAAACTGTTTTTT. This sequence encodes CASSPGTGNNEKLFF. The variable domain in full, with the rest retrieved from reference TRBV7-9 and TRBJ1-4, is DTGVSQNPRHKITKRGQNVTFRCDPISEHNRLYWYRQTLGQGPEFLTYFQNEAQLEKSRLLSDRFSAERPKGSFSTLEIQRTEQGDSAMYLCASSPGTGNNEKLFFGSGTQLSVL.